This TCR beta chain was found in a study of blood T cells in healthy people across ages. Study summary: About one barcoded TCR beta cDNA was captured per two T cells.

This clonotype has a handful of counts. Its antigen remains unidentified. Regarding the study as a whole: Both naive CD4+ cell counts and diversity were greater in long-lived donors than in aged donors.

This CDR3 contains 13 residues. Germline V gene lookup returns CDR1 DFQATT and CDR2 SNEGSKA (reference sequence). Then a second PCR, running about 6 to 11 cycles, was carried out with a sample-barcoded 5' primer and a J-beta primer mix. TCRdb recomputed calls from the 5' RACE reads with MiXCR, one row per CDR3 protein. The sample lists about 640,000 distinct CDR3 sequences; approximately 50% were seen once. The clonotype originates from a man aged 55 to 70 in good health. Sequenced: blood. The chain has TRBV20-1 and TRBJ2-7, with 10 nucleotides matching TRBD2. Gene TRBJ2-5 matches the end of the DNA better, so the J call may be wrong. CDR3 protein: CSARSGGGETQYF. CDR3 nucleotides: TGCAGTGCTAGGAGCGGGGGGGGAGAGACCCAGTACTTC.